The 2 T cell receptor beta chains given below trace back to one sample, sequenced in a study of blood T cell repertoires in COVID-19. The method was immunoSEQ multiplex PCR; TCRdb's version includes in-frame clones alone and lacks a portion of them. The table lists about 80,000 clones, 60% to 85% of them singletons, with roughly 15% in the top ten. The specimen was peripheral blood. These receptor sequences come from a human donor in a cohort sampled during active COVID-19.

The chain carries TRBV3-1 (or the pseudogene TRBV3-2) and TRBJ1-1; 9 positions match TRBD1. Germline CDR1 reads LGHDT; CDR2 reads YNNKEL (reference sequence). The CDR3 consists of 17 residues. V shed 3 bases, J shed 1 base, and the junction held 9 bases outside the gene matches. The CDR3: CASSHTDRGGWNTEAFF. In DNA, the CDR3 is TGTGCCAGCAGCCACACGGACAGGGGAGGATGGAACACTGAAGCTTTCTTT.

The V call is TRBV2, the J call TRBJ1-2, with D perhaps TRBD1 (6 bases). The V gene's germline CDR1 is SNHLY and CDR2 FYNNEI. Trimming took off 6 bases at V and 5 bases at J, with 13 bases between the two ends. The CDR3 spans 13 residues. The CDR3 spells CASREQGNYGYTF. The DNA of the CDR3 is TGTGCCAGCAGGGAACAGGGAAATTATGGCTACACCTTC.